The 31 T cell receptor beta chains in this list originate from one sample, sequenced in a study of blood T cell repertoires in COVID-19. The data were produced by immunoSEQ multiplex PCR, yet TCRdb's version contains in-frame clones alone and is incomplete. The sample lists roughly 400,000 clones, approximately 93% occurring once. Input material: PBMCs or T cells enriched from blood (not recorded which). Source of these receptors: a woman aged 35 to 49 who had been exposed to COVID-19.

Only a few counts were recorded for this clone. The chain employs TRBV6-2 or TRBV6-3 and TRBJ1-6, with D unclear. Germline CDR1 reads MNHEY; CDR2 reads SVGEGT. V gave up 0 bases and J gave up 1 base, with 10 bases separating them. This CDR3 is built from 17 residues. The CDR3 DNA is TGTGCCAGCAGTTACTCGAGGTTTCGGTCCTATAATTCACCCCTCCACTTT. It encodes CASSYSRFRSYNSPLHF.

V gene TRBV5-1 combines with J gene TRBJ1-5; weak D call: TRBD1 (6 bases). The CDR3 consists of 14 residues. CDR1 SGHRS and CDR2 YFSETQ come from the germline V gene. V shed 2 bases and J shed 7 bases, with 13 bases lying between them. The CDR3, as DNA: TGCGCCAGCAGCTTCGGGGGGCCGGGGCAGCCCCAGCATTTT. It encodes CASSFGGPGQPQHF. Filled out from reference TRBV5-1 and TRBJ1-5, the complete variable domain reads KAGVTQTPRYLIKTRGQQVTLSCSPISGHRSVSWYQQTPGQGLQFLFEYFSETQRNKGNFPGRFSGRQFSNSRSEMNVSTLELGDSALYLCASSFGGPGQPQHFGDGTRLSIL.

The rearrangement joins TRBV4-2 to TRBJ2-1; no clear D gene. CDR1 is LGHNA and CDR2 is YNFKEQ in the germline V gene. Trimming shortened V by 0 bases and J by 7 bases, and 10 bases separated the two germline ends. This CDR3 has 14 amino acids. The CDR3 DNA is TGTGCCAGCAGCCAAGATACGGTCGGGAATGAGCAGTTCTTC. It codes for CASSQDTVGNEQFF.

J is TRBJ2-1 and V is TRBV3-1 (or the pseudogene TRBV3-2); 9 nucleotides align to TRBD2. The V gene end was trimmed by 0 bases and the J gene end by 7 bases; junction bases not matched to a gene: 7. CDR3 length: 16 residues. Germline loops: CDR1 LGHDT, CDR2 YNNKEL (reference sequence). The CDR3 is CASSQDRGGRGNEQFF. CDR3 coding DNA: TGTGCCAGCAGCCAAGATCGAGGCGGGAGGGGGAATGAGCAGTTCTTC.

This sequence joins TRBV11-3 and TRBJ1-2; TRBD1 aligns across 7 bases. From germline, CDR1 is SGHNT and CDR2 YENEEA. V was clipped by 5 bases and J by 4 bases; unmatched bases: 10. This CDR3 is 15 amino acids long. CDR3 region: CASSEGQAISYGYTF. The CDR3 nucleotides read TGTGCCAGCAGCGAAGGACAGGCGATCTCCTATGGCTACACCTTC.

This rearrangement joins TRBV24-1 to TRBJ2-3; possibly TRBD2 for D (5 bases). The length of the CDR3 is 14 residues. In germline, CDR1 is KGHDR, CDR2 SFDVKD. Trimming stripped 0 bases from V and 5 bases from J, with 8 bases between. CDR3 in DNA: TGTGCCACCAGTGATTTGCGGGGAGAAGATACGCAGTATTTT. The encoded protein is CATSDLRGEDTQYF.

The CDR3 region has the DNA TGCGCCAGCAGTCCGCGACAGGGTTTAGCCGGGGAGCTGTTTTTT. As protein: CASSPRQGLAGELFF. This chain uses TRBV23-1 with TRBJ2-2; 7 bases line up with TRBD1. Being an ORF, TRBV23-1 has a function that is uncertain. The V segment lost 4 bases and the J segment 6 bases; nucleotides outside the gene matches: 8. The CDR3 covers 15 residues.

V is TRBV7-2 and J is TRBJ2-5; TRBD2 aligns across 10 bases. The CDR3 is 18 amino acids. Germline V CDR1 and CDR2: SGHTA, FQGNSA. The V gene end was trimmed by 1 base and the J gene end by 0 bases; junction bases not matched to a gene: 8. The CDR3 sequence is CASSLVSSGSRYQETQYF. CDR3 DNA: TGTGCCAGCAGCTTAGTGTCTAGCGGGAGCCGGTACCAAGAGACCCAGTACTTC.

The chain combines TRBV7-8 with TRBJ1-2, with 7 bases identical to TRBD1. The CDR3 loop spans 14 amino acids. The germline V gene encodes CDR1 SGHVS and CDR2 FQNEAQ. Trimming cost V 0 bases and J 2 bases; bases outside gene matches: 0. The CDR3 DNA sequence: TGTGCCAGCAGCTTAGCAGGGGGCAACTATGGCTACACCTTC. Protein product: CASSLAGGNYGYTF.

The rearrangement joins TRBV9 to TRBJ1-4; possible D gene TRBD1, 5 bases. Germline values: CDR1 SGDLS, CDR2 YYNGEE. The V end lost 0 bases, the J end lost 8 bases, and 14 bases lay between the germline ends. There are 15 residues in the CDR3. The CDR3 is CASSVASQGGEKLFF. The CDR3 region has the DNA TGTGCCAGCAGCGTAGCCTCCCAGGGTGGCGAAAAACTGTTTTTT.

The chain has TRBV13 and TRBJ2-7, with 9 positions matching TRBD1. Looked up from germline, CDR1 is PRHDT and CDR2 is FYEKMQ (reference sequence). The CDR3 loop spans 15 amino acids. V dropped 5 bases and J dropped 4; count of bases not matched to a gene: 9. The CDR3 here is CASSRGDRGNYEQYF. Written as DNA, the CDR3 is TGTGCCAGCAGCCGTGGAGACAGGGGGAATTACGAGCAGTACTTC.

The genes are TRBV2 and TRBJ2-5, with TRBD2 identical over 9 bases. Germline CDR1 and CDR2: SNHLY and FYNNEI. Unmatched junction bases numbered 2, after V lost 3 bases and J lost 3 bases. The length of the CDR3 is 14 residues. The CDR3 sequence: CASSDVAGEETQYF. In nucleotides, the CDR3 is TGTGCCAGCAGTGATGTAGCGGGGGAAGAGACCCAGTACTTC.

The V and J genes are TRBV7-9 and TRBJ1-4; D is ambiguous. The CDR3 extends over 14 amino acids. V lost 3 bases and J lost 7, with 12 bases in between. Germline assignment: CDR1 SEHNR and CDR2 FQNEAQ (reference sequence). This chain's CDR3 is CASSFRGTSEKLFF. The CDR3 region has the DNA TGTGCCAGCAGCTTTCGGGGTACAAGTGAAAAACTGTTTTTT.

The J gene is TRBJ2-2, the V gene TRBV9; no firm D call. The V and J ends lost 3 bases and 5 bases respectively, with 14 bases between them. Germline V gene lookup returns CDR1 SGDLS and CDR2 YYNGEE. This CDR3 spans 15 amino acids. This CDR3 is CASSGARSWTGELFF. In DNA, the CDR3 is TGTGCCAGCAGCGGCGCTAGGAGTTGGACCGGGGAGCTGTTTTTT.

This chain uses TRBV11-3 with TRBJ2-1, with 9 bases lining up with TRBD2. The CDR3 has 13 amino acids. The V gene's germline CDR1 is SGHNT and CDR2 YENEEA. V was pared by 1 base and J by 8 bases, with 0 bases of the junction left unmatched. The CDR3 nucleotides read TGTGCCAGCAGCTTAGTAGCGGGAGATGAGCAGTTCTTC. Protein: CASSLVAGDEQFF.

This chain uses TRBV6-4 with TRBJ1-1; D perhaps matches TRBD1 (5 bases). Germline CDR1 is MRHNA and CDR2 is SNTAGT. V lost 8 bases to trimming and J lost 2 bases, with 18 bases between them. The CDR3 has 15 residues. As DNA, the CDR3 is TGTGCCAGCCCATTTCCGCAGGGAATTAACACTGAAGCTTTCTTT. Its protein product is CASPFPQGINTEAFF.

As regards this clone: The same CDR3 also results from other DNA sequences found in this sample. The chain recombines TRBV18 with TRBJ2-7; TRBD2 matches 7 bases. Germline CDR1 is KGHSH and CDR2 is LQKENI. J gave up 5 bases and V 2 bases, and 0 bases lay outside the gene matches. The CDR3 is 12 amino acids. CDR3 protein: CASSPGGDEQYF. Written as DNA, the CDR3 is TGTGCCAGCTCACCAGGGGGGGACGAGCAGTACTTC. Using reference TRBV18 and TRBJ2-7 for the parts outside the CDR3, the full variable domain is NAGVMQNPRHLVRRRGQEARLRCSPMKGHSHVYWYRQLPEEGLKFMVYLQKENIIDESGMPKERFSAEFPKEGPSILRIQQVVRGDSAAYFCASSPGGDEQYFGPGTRLTVT.

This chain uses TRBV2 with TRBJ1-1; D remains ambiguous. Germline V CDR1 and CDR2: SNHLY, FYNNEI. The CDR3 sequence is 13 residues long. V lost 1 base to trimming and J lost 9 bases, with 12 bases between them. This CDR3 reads CASSEEARSQAFF. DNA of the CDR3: TGTGCCAGCAGTGAAGAAGCACGGAGTCAAGCTTTCTTT.

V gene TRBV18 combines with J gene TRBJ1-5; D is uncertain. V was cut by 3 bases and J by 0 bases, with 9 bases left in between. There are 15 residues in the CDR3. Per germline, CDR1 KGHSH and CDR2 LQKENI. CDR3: CASSPGPDSNQPQHF. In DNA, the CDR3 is TGTGCCAGCTCACCGGGCCCAGATAGCAATCAGCCCCAGCATTTT.

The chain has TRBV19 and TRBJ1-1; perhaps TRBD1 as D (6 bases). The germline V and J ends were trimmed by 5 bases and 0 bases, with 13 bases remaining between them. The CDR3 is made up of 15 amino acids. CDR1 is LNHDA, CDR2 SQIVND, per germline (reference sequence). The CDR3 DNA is TGTGCCAGTAGTCAAGAGGGACACTTGAACACTGAAGCTTTCTTT. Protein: CASSQEGHLNTEAFF.

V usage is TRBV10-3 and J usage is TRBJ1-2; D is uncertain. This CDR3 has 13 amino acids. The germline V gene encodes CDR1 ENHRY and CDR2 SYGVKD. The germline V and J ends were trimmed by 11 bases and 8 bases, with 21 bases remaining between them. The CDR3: CAPRPEKRAGYTF. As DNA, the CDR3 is TGTGCCCCCCGGCCCGAGAAGAGGGCAGGCTACACCTTC.

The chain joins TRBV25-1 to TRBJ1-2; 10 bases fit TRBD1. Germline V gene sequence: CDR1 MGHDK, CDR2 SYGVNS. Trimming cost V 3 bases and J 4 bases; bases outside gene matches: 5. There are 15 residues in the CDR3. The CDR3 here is CASSEPGTGAYGYTF. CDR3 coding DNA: TGTGCCAGCAGTGAGCCCGGGACAGGGGCCTATGGCTACACCTTC.

The CDR3 DNA is TGTGCCAGCAGCTTCCTAGCGGCGACCTACGAGCAGTACTTC. Residues: CASSFLAATYEQYF. This rearrangement joins TRBV7-9 to TRBJ2-7; 7 bases map to TRBD2. Unmatched junction bases numbered 4, after V lost 3 bases and J lost 2 bases. Germline CDR1 reads SEHNR; CDR2 reads FQNEAQ (reference sequence). The CDR3 covers 14 residues.

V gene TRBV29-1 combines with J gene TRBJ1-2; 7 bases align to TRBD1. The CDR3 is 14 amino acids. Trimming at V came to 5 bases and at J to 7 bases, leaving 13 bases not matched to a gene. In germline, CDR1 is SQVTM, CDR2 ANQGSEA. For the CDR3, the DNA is TGCAGCGTTTCCGGGACAGCCGACTTTAGTGGCTACACCTTC. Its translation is CSVSGTADFSGYTF.

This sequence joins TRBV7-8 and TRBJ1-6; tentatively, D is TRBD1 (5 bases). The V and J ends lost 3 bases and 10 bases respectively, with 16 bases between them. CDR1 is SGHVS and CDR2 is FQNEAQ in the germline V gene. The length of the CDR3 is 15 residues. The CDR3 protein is CASSFARVSESPLHF. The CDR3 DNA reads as TGTGCCAGCAGCTTCGCCAGGGTTTCAGAATCACCCCTCCACTTT. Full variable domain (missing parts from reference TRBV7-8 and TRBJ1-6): GAGVSQSPRYKVAKRGQDVALRCDPISGHVSLFWYQQALGQGPEFLTYFQNEAQLDKSGLPSDRFFAERPEGSVSTLKIQRTQQEDSAVYLCASSFARVSESPLHFGNGTRLTVT.

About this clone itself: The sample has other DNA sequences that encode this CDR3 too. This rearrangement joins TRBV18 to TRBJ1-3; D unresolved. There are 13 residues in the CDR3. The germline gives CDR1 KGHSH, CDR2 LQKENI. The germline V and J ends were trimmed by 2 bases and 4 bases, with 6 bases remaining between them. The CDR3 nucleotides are TGTGCCAGCTCACCAGGGCCCGGAAACACCATATATTTT. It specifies CASSPGPGNTIYF.

CDR3 bases: TGTGCCAGCAGTCCCGACAGGGGAAACAAAGAAGCTTTCTTT. Translating gives CASSPDRGNKEAFF. The V call is TRBV2, the J call TRBJ1-1; TRBD1 matches 8 bases. The CDR3 covers 14 residues. Trimming took 5 bases from V and 8 from J; bases not matched to a gene: 10. The V gene's germline CDR1 is SNHLY and CDR2 FYNNEI. Based on the CDR3 plus reference TRBV2 and TRBJ1-1, the full variable domain is EPEVTQTPSHQVTQMGQEVILRCVPISNHLYFYWYRQILGQKVEFLVSFYNNEISEKSEIFDDQFSVERPDGSNFTLKIRSTKLEDSAMYFCASSPDRGNKEAFFGQGTRLTVV.

The CDR3 coding sequence is TGTGCCAGCAGCCTGGACCGGGACAGAAATCAGCCCCAGCATTTT. Protein product: CASSLDRDRNQPQHF. The chain uses TRBV3-1 (or the pseudogene TRBV3-2) and TRBJ1-5; 7 nucleotides line up with TRBD1. Per germline, CDR1 LGHDT and CDR2 YNNKEL (reference sequence). There are 15 residues in the CDR3. After removal of 4 bases from V and 4 bases from J, the junction contained 7 bases not matched to a gene.

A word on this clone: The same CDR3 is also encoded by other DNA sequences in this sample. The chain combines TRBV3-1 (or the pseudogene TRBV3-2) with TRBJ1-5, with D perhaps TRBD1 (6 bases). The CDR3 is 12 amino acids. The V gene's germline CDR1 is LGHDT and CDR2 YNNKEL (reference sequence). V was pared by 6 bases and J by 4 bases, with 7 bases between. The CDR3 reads CASRQGNQPQHF. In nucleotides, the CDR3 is TGTGCCAGCAGACAGGGAAATCAGCCCCAGCATTTT.

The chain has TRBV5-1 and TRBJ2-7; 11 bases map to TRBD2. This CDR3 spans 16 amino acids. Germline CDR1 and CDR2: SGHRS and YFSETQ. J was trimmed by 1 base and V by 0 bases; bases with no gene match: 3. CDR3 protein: CASSLATSGRSYEQYF. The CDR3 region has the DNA TGCGCCAGCAGCTTGGCCACTAGCGGGAGATCCTACGAGCAGTACTTC.

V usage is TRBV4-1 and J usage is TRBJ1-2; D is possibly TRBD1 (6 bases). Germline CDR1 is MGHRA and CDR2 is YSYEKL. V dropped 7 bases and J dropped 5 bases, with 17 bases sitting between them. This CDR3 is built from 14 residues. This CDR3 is CASIFGGPPYGYTF. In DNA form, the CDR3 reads TGCGCCAGCATCTTCGGGGGGCCCCCTTATGGCTACACCTTC.